In this sample, the clone carrying this T cell receptor beta chain turned up a few times. The antigen remains unidentified. TCRdb re-analysed the 5' RACE reads in MiXCR, keeping a single row per CDR3 protein. The sample has roughly 40,000 distinct CDR3 sequences, 11% seen once. These data originate in a study of CD8 T cells in ankylosing spondylitis. Overall study results and limits: What seemed typical of ankylosing spondylitis blood was a TCR beta motif built from several highly homologous variants.

Germline V gene lookup returns CDR1 SEHNR and CDR2 FQNEAQ (reference sequence). The CDR3 has 17 residues. V shed 5 bases and J shed 3 bases, with 20 bases lying between them. The receptor was isolated from a male donor with ankylosing spondylitis or in good health (not recorded which). The genes are TRBV7-9 and TRBJ2-1; possibly TRBD1 for D (6 bases). Specimen: blood, either unsorted or a sorted T cell fraction (not recorded which). In DNA, the CDR3 is TGTGCCAGCAGCCCCCAACAACAGGGAAGGGTCTACAATGAGCAGTTCTTC. Translation: CASSPQQQGRVYNEQFF.